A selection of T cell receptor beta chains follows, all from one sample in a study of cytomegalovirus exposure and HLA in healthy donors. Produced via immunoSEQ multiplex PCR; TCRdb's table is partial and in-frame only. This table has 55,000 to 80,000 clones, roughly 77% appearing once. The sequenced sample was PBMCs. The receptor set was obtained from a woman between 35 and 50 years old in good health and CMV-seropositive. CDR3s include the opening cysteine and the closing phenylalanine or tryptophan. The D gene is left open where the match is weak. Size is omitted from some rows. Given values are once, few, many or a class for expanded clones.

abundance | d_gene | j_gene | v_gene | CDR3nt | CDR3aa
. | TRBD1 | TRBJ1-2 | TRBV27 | TGTGCCAGCAGTACCCGCTCCGGGACAGGGGGACTTGTGAGGGGCTACACCTTC | CASSTRSGTGGLVRGYTF
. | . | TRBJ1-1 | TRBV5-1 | TGCGCCAGCAGCTTGGATGGCCGACAGGCTACTGAAGCTTTCTTT | CASSLDGRQATEAFF
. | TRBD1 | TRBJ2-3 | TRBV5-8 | TGTGCCAGCAGCCTCGGGACAGCTAGCACAGATACGCAGTATTTT | CASSLGTASTDTQYF
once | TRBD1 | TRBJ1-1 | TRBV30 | TGTGCCTGGAGTACTACAGGGGTTGAAGCTTTCTTT | CAWSTTGVEAFF
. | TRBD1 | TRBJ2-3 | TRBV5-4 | TGTGCCAGCAGCTTGGGAGGGACAGGGAGCACAGATACGCAGTATTTT | CASSLGGTGSTDTQYF
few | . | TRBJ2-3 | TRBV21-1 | TGTTCCGGACGAGGACTAGCGGGGGGGTTTACAGATACGCAGTATTTT | CSGRGLAGGFTDTQYF
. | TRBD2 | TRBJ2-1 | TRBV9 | TGTGCCAGCAGCAGCGGTAGCGGGGCTTCCTACAATGAGCAGTTCTTC | CASSSGSGASYNEQFF
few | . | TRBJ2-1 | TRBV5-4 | TGTGCCAGCAGCTTGGCAGGGCCTAGGAATGAGCAGTTCTTC | CASSLAGPRNEQFF
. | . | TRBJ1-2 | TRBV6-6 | TGTGCCAGCAGTTACGTAGCGGGCGGCGGCTACACCTTC | CASSYVAGGGYTF
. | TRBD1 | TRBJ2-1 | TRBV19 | TGTGCCAGTAGTATAAGGCAGGGGGCAATCGATGAGCAGTTCTTC | CASSIRQGAIDEQFF
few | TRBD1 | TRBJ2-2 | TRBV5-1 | TGCGCCAGCAGCCCCGGGACAGGGGACGTTTCAACCGGGGAGCTGTTTTTT | CASSPGTGDVSTGELFF
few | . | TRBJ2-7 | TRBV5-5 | TGTGCCAGCAGCTTGGAGCCTTCCGAGTGGGAGCAGTACTTC | CASSLEPSEWEQYF
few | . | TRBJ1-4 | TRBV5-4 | TGTGCCAGCAGCGATGCGGATGCAACTAATGAAAAACTGTTTTTT | CASSDADATNEKLFF
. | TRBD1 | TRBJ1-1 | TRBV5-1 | TGCGCCAGCAGCTTGAGACAGGGGATGAACACTGAAGCTTTCTTT | CASSLRQGMNTEAFF
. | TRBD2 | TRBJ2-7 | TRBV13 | TGTGCCAGCAGCCTTGGGAGGGATATCTCCTACGAGCAGTACTTC | CASSLGRDISYEQYF
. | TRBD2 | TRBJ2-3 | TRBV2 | TGTGCCAGCAGTGGACTAGCGGGGGTCACAGATACGCAGTATTTT | CASSGLAGVTDTQYF
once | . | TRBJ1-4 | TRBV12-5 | TGTGCTAGTGGTTCGGGGGGATCGGATGAAAAACTGTTTTTT | CASGSGGSDEKLFF
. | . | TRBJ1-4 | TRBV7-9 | TGTGCCAGCAGCTTAGACAGGGCAAAACTGTTTTTT | CASSLDRAKLFF
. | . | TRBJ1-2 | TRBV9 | TGTGCCAGCAGCTCAGAGACAGGACGGTTTTATGGCTACACCTTC | CASSSETGRFYGYTF
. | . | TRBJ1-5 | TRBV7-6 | TGTGCCAGCAGCGCCGACGGGGGTCGAGATCAGCCCCAGCATTTT | CASSADGGRDQPQHF
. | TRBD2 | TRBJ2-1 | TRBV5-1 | TGCGCCAGCGCTCCCCAGACTAGCGTGGATGAGCAGTTCTTC | CASAPQTSVDEQFF
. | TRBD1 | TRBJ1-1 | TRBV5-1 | TGCGCCAGCAGCTTTCAGGGACAGGGGGATAGCACTGAAGCTTTCTTT | CASSFQGQGDSTEAFF
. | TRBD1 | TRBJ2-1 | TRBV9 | TGTGCCAGCAGCGACCGGGACAGGGGCAATTCCTACAATGAGCAGTTCTTC | CASSDRDRGNSYNEQFF
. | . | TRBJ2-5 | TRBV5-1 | TGCGCCAGCAGCTTGTACAGATCTATCCAAGAGACCCAGTACTTC | CASSLYRSIQETQYF
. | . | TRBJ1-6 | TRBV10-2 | TGCGCCAGCAGTGAGTCGCGTGGGGCAGCCCGAAATTCACCCCTCCACTTT | CASSESRGAARNSPLHF
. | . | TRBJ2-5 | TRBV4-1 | TGCGCCAGCAGCCACACCGGAACGTCGGGGGAAGAGACCCAGTACTTC | CASSHTGTSGEETQYF
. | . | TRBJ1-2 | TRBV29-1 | TGCAGCGTCCGAATGAGGGATGGCTACACCTTC | CSVRMRDGYTF
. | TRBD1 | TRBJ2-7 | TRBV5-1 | TGCGCCAGCAGCTTGGTTGGGACAGGGTCCTACGAGCAGTACTTC | CASSLVGTGSYEQYF
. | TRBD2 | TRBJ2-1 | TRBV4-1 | TGCGCCAGCAGCCAAGATCCGCCAGGACTAGAAGTTGACAATGAGCAGTTCTTC | CASSQDPPGLEVDNEQFF
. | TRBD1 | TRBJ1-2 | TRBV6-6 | TGTGCCAGCAGTTACGCACAGGGGGCGAACTATGGCTACACCTTC | CASSYAQGANYGYTF
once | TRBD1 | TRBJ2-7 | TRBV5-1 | TGCGCCAGCAGCCCCACCGGGACAGGGGGTTACGAGCAGTACTTC | CASSPTGTGGYEQYF
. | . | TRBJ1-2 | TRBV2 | TGTGCCAGCAGTGTACAAGCTAACTATGGCTACACCTTC | CASSVQANYGYTF
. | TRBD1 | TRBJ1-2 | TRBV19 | TGTGCCAGTAGTATAGATCGACAGGGAAGCGGTGGCTACACCTTC | CASSIDRQGSGGYTF
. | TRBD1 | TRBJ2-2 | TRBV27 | TGTGCCAGCACCCAAGGGGGACAGGGGACCGGGGAGCTGTTTTTT | CASTQGGQGTGELFF
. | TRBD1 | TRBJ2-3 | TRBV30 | TGTGCCTGGAGTCCTCAAGGGGGCAGTGCAGATACGCAGTATTTT | CAWSPQGGSADTQYF
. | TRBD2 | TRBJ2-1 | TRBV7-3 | TGTGCCAGCAGCCCTTCCGGGACTAGAAATGAGCAGTTCTTC | CASSPSGTRNEQFF
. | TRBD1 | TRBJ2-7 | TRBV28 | TGTGCCAGCCCTCCCCGACAGGGGGGTGCCTACGAGCAGTACTTC | CASPPRQGGAYEQYF
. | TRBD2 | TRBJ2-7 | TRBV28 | TGTGCCAGCAGTTCGGGGGGGGCGTCCGAGCAGTACTTC | CASSSGGASEQYF
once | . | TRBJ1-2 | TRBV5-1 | TGCGCCAGCAGCCCCGGACAATTTAACTATGGCTACACCTTC | CASSPGQFNYGYTF